The source of this T cell receptor (beta chain) is a study of blood T cells in healthy people across ages. A second PCR, run for about 7 to 11 cycles, used a sample-barcoded 5' primer plus a J-beta primer mix. A single record per CDR3 protein comes from TCRdb applying MiXCR to the 5' RACE reads. The sample carries fewer than 900,000 distinct CDR3 sequences, around 36% recorded once. This clonotype has only a few counts. V was clipped by 5 bases and J by 2 bases; unmatched bases: 12. The CDR3 has 18 amino acids. Germline-derived CDR1 and CDR2 are SGHAT and FQNNGV. The chain is built from TRBV11-2 and TRBJ2-5; the match to TRBD2 covers 12 bases. The clonotype comes from a man between 18 and 29 years old in good health. Sequencing used blood. This chain's CDR3 is CASSVRLAGAWKQETQYF. The DNA for the CDR3 is TGTGCCAGCAGCGTCCGACTAGCGGGGGCCTGGAAACAAGAGACCCAGTACTTC.